This TCR beta chain was captured in a study of T cell responses to AZD1222 COVID-19 vaccine (dated by TCRdb to 2020 to 2023). Context from the whole study: AZD1222 recipients whose second dose came at about 4 weeks and those whose second dose came at about 12 weeks were combined into one group, since spike-specific TCR depth and breadth did not differ between the two schedules. Trial participants were enrolled by age into 18-55, 56-69 and 70-plus year subgroups, with approximately 160, 26 and 62 TCR-sequenced participants respectively. TCR sequencing covered fewer than 250 trial participants: nearly 210 given two doses of AZD1222 and some 25 given two doses of MenACWY control vaccine.

The sample's time point label, in plain terms: baseline before first vaccination. Samples from vaccinated people were obtained from the UK trials COV001 and COV002, which included a single-blind randomized controlled phase 2/3 trial of AZD1222 (ChAdOx1 nCoV-19) in healthy adults. For TCRbeta chain sequencing, PBMC samples were collected from trial participants at day 0 and at day 28 after the second dose. Study-level results and caveats: Epitopes outside the regions mutated in the B.1.351 and B.1.1.7 variants were reportedly recognized by nearly half of the unique spike-specific TCRs. The whole spike protein was spanned by vaccine-associated CD4 TCRs, and dominant responses were seen in regions 160-218 and 743-854. In the small 56-69-year group, the increase in depth fell short of significance, most likely because of low power. Conclusions about previously exposed vaccinees are limited because only five to seven AZD1222 recipients were SARS-CoV-2 seropositive at baseline. Participants were mostly white British, with more females than males. The authors suggested clonal diversity may have been underestimated. No day 14 peak-response samples were available, so repertoires were characterized only after the peak T cell response. Spike-specific TCR breadth and depth rose significantly after two AZD1222 doses compared with day 0 and with MenACWY recipients.

CDR1 SNHLY and CDR2 FYNNEI were looked up in the germline V gene. The CDR3 starts with the cysteine, ends with the phenylalanine, and has 15 residues. The sequence is cut down to CDR3 DNA, 45 bases in frame from base 1. V sheds 6 bases and J sheds 3 bases, leaving 14 bases between their ends. This clone was observed a few times. No antigen is known for it. Qualities for individual bases were not recorded, and no much larger clone is one base off. The CDR3 regions of human TCRbeta chains were subjected to immunosequencing. The authors' pipeline ran thus. TCRs in the repertoires were matched against a reference library of SARS-CoV-2-specific TCRs that had been generated with the MIRA antigen-specificity platform. Breadth was defined as the fraction of unique TCRs that were SARS-CoV-2-associated. Depth was defined as the fraction of total T cells that were SARS-CoV-2-associated. Each spike-specific TCR was assigned to its reactive spike region and to a CD4 or CD8 class using the MIRA data. Log10-transformed breadth and depth values were compared by one-way ANOVA with Sidak's multiple comparisons tests. Entries here come from immuneACCESS through TCRdb and include only in-frame sequences with V and J called. Some clones fail to appear in such tables; in the studies checked, an unresolved V gene covers under half of the shortfall, and the cause of the remainder is unknown. D and trimming were read from the DNA, whereas the V and J calls and clone size are those reported in that table. Present in this sample are 90,000 to 120,000 clones, approximately 86% of which were seen just once. Around 4.5% of the sample is taken by the ten largest.

This TCR came from an adult in good health. The chain joins TRBV2 to TRBJ1-4, with an unclear D gene assignment. The starting material was peripheral blood, obtained on day 0 of AZD1222 vaccination. Read as DNA, the sequence is TGTGCCAGCAGAACTCCTTTGGGTTCTAATGAAAAACTGTTTTTT. This translates into CASRTPLGSNEKLFF.